The 6 T cell receptor beta chains in this list originate from one sample, sequenced in a study of T-cell reconstitution after alpha-beta-depleted transplantation in children. The TCRbeta library incorporated unique molecular identifiers. Via MiXCR, TCRdb re-called the PCR reads, giving one row per CDR3 protein. This sample yields approximately 980,000 distinct CDR3 sequences, of which under 30% are seen a single time; about 28% belongs to the top ten. Sequences were derived from PBMCs, mostly from graft donor cells, sampled 360 days after TCRalphabeta/CD19-depleted stem cell transplant. The receptors were sampled from a boy younger than two who had a stem cell transplant for SCID, so the T cells may come from the graft donor.

The rearrangement links TRBV11-2 to TRBJ2-5, with TRBD2 as a possible D gene (6 bases). The length of the CDR3 is 11 residues. V was pared by 2 bases and J by 10 bases, with 8 bases between. The germline V gene has CDR1 SGHAT and CDR2 FQNNGV. The CDR3 loop reads CASSLHGSQYF. Here the CDR3 DNA reads TGTGCCAGCAGCTTACACGGGAGCCAGTACTTC.

The chain combines TRBV10-3 with TRBJ1-4, with a weak D call TRBD1 (5 bases). The CDR3 loop spans 13 amino acids. CDR1 and CDR2 (germline): ENHRY, SYGVKD. The germline V and J ends were trimmed by 5 bases and 6 bases, with 10 bases remaining between them. The CDR3 here is CAISPGTHEKLFF. CDR3 sequence (DNA): TGTGCCATCAGTCCCGGGACCCATGAAAAACTGTTTTTT.

The genes are TRBV12-3 or TRBV12-4 and TRBJ2-3, with D uncertain. The CDR3 is 13 residues long. Trimming left V 6 bases short and J 4 bases short, with 11 bases between. The CDR3 region has the DNA TGTGCCAGCAGGACCACGGCCTCAGATACGCAGTATTTT. Its translation is CASRTTASDTQYF.

CDR3 in amino acids: CASSSLRGGGATDTQYF. CDR3 DNA sequence: TGTGCCAGCAGCTCGCTTCGCGGGGGCGGGGCCACAGATACGCAGTATTTT. The chain has TRBV7-6 and TRBJ2-3, with D possibly matching TRBD2 (7 bases). V gave up 4 bases and J gave up 2 bases, with 19 bases separating them. The germline gives CDR1 SGHVS, CDR2 FNYEAQ. This CDR3 is built from 17 residues.

The gene calls are TRBV5-1 and TRBJ2-7; 12 bases are shared with TRBD1. V trimming: 4 bases; J trimming: 6 bases; junction bases outside the gene matches: 14. The CDR3 runs to 17 residues. Germline-derived CDR1 and CDR2 are SGHRS and YFSETQ. The CDR3 is CASSLIVVGTGGGEQYF. The CDR3 coding sequence is TGCGCCAGCAGCCTAATAGTTGTCGGGACAGGGGGCGGCGAGCAGTACTTC.

In its sample, this clonotype was seen a few times. J is TRBJ2-7 and V is TRBV7-9; TRBD2 aligns across 10 bases. The V gene's germline CDR1 is SEHNR and CDR2 FQNEAQ (reference sequence). Germline trimming cut 6 bases from V and 5 bases from J; bases unmatched to any gene: 16. The CDR3 has 17 residues. Written as DNA, the CDR3 is TGTGCCAGCAGTCCCGACCGATGGCTAGCGGGAGCTAACGAGCAGTACTTC. It translates to CASSPDRWLAGANEQYF. The entire variable domain, with the rest obtained from reference TRBV7-9 and TRBJ2-7, is as follows: DTGVSQNPRHKITKRGQNVTFRCDPISEHNRLYWYRQTLGQGPEFLTYFQNEAQLEKSRLLSDRFSAERPKGSFSTLEIQRTEQGDSAMYLCASSPDRWLAGANEQYFGPGTRLTVT.